Listed here is a single T cell receptor (beta chain). Authors' processing steps: Cell counts per sample came from amplifying reference gene primers. TCRdb keeps only in-frame clones here, not all; method: immunoSEQ multiplex PCR. For V, J and clone size, that table is used; D and trimming come from the DNA. Among approximately 490,000 clones listed, about nine tenths were seen once. This sample is drawn from a study of blood T cell repertoires in COVID-19. Either two negative PCRs, clearance, or symptom resolution qualified Cohort 3 donors as recovered. The CDR3 is 14 residues long. V shed 4 bases, J shed 5 bases, and the junction held 5 bases outside the gene matches. Germline CDR1 reads LGHDT; CDR2 reads YNNKEL (reference sequence).

The source of this sequence is a woman aged 55 to 70 who had recovered from COVID-19. The chain is built from TRBV3-1 (or the pseudogene TRBV3-2) and TRBJ1-2; 9 nucleotides align to TRBD1. Sequencing was performed on PBMCs or T cells enriched from blood (not recorded which). The DNA of the CDR3 is TGTGCCAGCAGCCCGCGACAGGGGGAGTATGGCTACACCTTC. It specifies CASSPRQGEYGYTF.